Each of the 10 T cell receptor beta chains below was sequenced from the same sample in a study of Ad26.COV2.S vaccination and SARS-CoV-2 variants. The protocol was immunoSEQ multiplex PCR, while the TCRdb copy is restricted to in-frame clones and leaves out a portion. The profile shows fewer than 55,000 clones, around 83% of them singletons. Sequenced material: peripheral blood, taken after recovery from COVID-19. The receptor source for this set is a human donor who had recovered from COVID-19.

The genes are TRBV10-3 and TRBJ1-2, with D unresolved. Germline V CDR1 and CDR2: ENHRY, SYGVKD. The CDR3 contains 13 residues. The V end was cut by 6 bases, the J end by 8 bases, with 16 bases between. The CDR3 spells CAIRGPALAGYTF. In DNA, the CDR3 is TGTGCCATCAGAGGCCCCGCATTGGCAGGCTACACCTTC.

This clone was detected only once. The chain combines TRBV18 with TRBJ2-7; weak D call: TRBD1 (5 bases). This CDR3 region has 13 residues. Germline loops: CDR1 KGHSH, CDR2 LQKENI. Trimming cost V 0 bases and J 5 bases, with 8 bases left between them. The CDR3 sequence: CASSPPSRDEQYV. CDR3 nucleotides: TGTGCCAGCTCACCACCCTCCAGGGACGAGCAGTACGTC.

The chain joins TRBV14 to TRBJ1-3; unclear D gene. The germline V and J ends were trimmed by 8 bases and 0 bases, with 11 bases remaining between them. This CDR3 comprises 14 residues. Germline CDR1 SGHDN, CDR2 FVKESK. CDR3 sequence (DNA): TGTGCCAGCCAGAGAACACTCTCTGGAAACACCATATATTTT. This gives the protein CASQRTLSGNTIYF.

The V gene is TRBV27, the J gene TRBJ1-5; D unclear. This CDR3 region has 17 residues. CDR1 MNHEY and CDR2 SMNVEV come from the germline V gene (reference sequence). Deletions cut 4 bases from V and 2 bases from J, with 18 bases between. Here the CDR3 DNA reads TGTGCCAGCAGTTCCCGTAGGACGAGCCAACGCAATCAGCCCCAGCATTTT. This gives the protein CASSSRRTSQRNQPQHF.

The chain recombines TRBV6-6 with TRBJ1-2; the match to TRBD1 covers 7 bases. V lost 5 bases to trimming and J lost 9 bases; unmatched junction nucleotides: 15. CDR1 is MNHNY and CDR2 is SVGAGI in the germline V gene (reference sequence). CDR3 length: 15 amino acids. In nucleotides, the CDR3 is TGTGCCAGCAGTCCTCCAGCCGGGACAGAGTTCAGCTACACCTTC. This gives the protein CASSPPAGTEFSYTF.

CDR3 in amino acids: CASSYDRDRNEQYF. In DNA, the CDR3 is TGCGCCAGCAGCTATGACAGGGATCGCAACGAGCAGTACTTC. The rearrangement links TRBV5-1 to TRBJ2-7; 7 bases align to TRBD1. The CDR3 has 14 residues. Trimming removed 3 bases from V and 5 bases from J; junction bases left unmatched: 8. In germline, CDR1 is SGHRS, CDR2 YFSETQ.

The chain combines TRBV19 with TRBJ1-2; 8 positions agree with TRBD1. The CDR3 contains 15 residues. Germline CDR1 LNHDA, CDR2 SQIVND (reference sequence). Germline trimming cut 5 bases from V and 4 bases from J; bases unmatched to any gene: 9. In nucleotides, the CDR3 is TGTGCCAGTAGTGCACTCGGACAGGGCTTCTATGGCTACACCTTC. Amino acids: CASSALGQGFYGYTF.

The chain has TRBV19 and TRBJ2-1; D unresolved. The germline gives CDR1 LNHDA, CDR2 SQIVND (reference sequence). This CDR3 has 16 residues. V lost 1 base to trimming and J lost 5 bases, with 15 bases between them. The CDR3 loop reads CASSIVAGPMDNEQFF. The CDR3, as DNA: TGTGCCAGTAGTATAGTAGCAGGCCCAATGGACAATGAGCAGTTCTTC.

This clone was picked up one time. CDR3 amino acids: CASRARGGNYGYTF. CDR3 coding DNA: TGTGCCAGCAGGGCCCGGGGCGGTAACTATGGCTACACCTTC. The V and J genes are TRBV27 and TRBJ1-2; TRBD1 is a possible D gene (5 bases). V was shortened by 6 bases and J by 1 base, with 12 bases between the two germline ends. This CDR3 contains 14 residues. Germline values: CDR1 MNHEY, CDR2 SMNVEV (reference sequence).

The rearrangement links TRBV10-3 to TRBJ1-2; a weak D match, TRBD1 (5 bases). This CDR3 has 13 amino acids. Germline values: CDR1 ENHRY, CDR2 SYGVKD. The V end lost 7 bases, the J end lost 8 bases, and 17 bases lay between the germline ends. CDR3 DNA: TGTGCCATCACCGGCGAGGGGTCCTGGGGCTACACCTTC. Translating it yields CAITGEGSWGYTF.